The clone carrying this T cell receptor beta chain was seen a handful of times. The sample comes from a study of technical replicates of blood from a few donors. Germline CDR1 reads LNHNV; CDR2 reads YYDKDF (reference sequence). The CDR3 spans 17 residues. The junction had 11 bases not matched to a gene; V was cut back by 0 bases and J by 5 bases. Using immunoSEQ multiplex PCR, the repertoire was profiled, and TCRdb retains in-frame clones only, with some absent. The table shows about 83,000 clones, with more than 80% occurring only once. V and J are TRBV15 and TRBJ2-5; TRBD1 matches at 8 bases. Material for sequencing was T cells isolated from PBMCs. This sequence was found in a human donor in good health. CDR3 nucleotide sequence: TGTGCCACCAGCAGAGATTTGCCGTCGACAGGGGTTGAGACCCAGTACTTC. Protein sequence: CATSRDLPSTGVETQYF.